This T cell receptor beta chain was recovered during a study of technical replicates of blood from several donors. CDR1 and CDR2 from the germline V gene are MNHEY and SVGAGI. The CDR3 totals 15 residues. V gave up 6 bases and J gave up 3 bases, with 15 bases separating them. The data were produced by immunoSEQ multiplex PCR, yet TCRdb's version contains in-frame clones alone and is incomplete. The repertoire holds over 70,000 clones, with around 96% as singletons. The chain links TRBV6-5 to TRBJ2-4, with TRBD2 as a possible D gene (6 bases). Sequenced sample: T cells isolated from PBMCs. The TCR sequence derives from a human donor in good health. Here the CDR3 reads CASSRSYGGKNIQYF. CDR3 DNA sequence: TGTGCCAGCAGCCGGTCCTACGGGGGCAAAAACATTCAGTACTTC.